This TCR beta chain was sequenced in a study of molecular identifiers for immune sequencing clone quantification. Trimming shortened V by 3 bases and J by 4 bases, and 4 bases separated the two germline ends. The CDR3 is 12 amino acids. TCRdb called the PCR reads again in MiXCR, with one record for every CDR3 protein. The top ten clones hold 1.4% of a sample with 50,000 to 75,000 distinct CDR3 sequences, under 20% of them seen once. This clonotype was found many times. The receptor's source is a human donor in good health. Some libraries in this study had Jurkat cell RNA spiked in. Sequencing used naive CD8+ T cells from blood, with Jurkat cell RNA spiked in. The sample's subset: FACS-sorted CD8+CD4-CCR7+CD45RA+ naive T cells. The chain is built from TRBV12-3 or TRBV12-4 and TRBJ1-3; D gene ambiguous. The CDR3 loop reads CASSFGGNTIYF. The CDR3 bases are TGTGCCAGCAGTTTCGGGGGAAACACCATATATTTT.